Shown below are 9 T cell receptor beta chains from a single sample sequenced in a study of blood T cell repertoires in COVID-19. Clones were sequenced by immunoSEQ multiplex PCR, and TCRdb holds only the in-frame ones, with some missing. The data hold hundreds of thousands of clones, with approximately 84% observed a single time. The source material was peripheral blood. Receptor source: an elderly woman with acute or convalescent COVID-19.

The chain carries TRBV5-1 and TRBJ2-2; 10 positions match TRBD2. J was trimmed by 0 bases and V by 1 base; bases with no gene match: 9. The germline V gene has CDR1 SGHRS and CDR2 YFSETQ. CDR3 length: 19 residues. CDR3 coding DNA: TGCGCCAGCAGCTTGCAACTACTAGCGGGGAATCCGAACACCGGGGAGCTGTTTTTT. It is translated as CASSLQLLAGNPNTGELFF.

This chain joins TRBV6-5 and TRBJ1-1; 8 bases are a match to TRBD1. Germline loops: CDR1 MNHEY, CDR2 SVGAGI. This CDR3 is 14 amino acids long. With V trimmed by 6 bases and J by 5 bases, 8 bases remained unmatched. For the CDR3, the DNA is TGTGCCAGCAGCCAAGACAGGGGAGGGACTGAAGCTTTCTTT. It specifies CASSQDRGGTEAFF.

The rearrangement links TRBV5-8 to TRBJ2-1, with D possibly matching TRBD1 (6 bases). Germline CDR1 and CDR2: SGHTS and YDEGEE. Trimming left V 2 bases short and J 10 bases short, with 13 bases between. CDR3 length equals 13 residues. This chain's CDR3 is CASSFTTGQEQFF. DNA of the CDR3: TGTGCCAGCAGCTTTACCACAGGGCAGGAGCAGTTCTTC.

This clone was observed a few times. This sequence joins TRBV7-9 and TRBJ1-4; D is perhaps TRBD1 (5 bases). The CDR3 runs to 15 residues. Trimming stripped 1 base from V and 10 bases from J, with 16 bases between. The V gene's germline CDR1 is SEHNR and CDR2 FQNEAQ (reference sequence). CDR3 DNA: TGTGCCAGCAGCTTAGTGGGGGGAACGGGCCGAAAACTGTTTTTT. It translates to CASSLVGGTGRKLFF.

The chain is built from TRBV28 and TRBJ2-4; unclear D gene. Trimming took off 5 bases at V and 5 bases at J, with 4 bases between the two ends. The CDR3 covers 11 residues. Germline CDR1 reads MDHEN; CDR2 reads SYDVKM. CDR3 bases: TGTGCCAGCAGTATCGAAAACATTCAGTACTTC. Its protein is CASSIENIQYF. Full variable domain (missing parts from reference TRBV28 and TRBJ2-4): DVKVTQSSRYLVKRTGEKVFLECVQDMDHENMFWYRQDPGLGLRLIYFSYDVKMKEKGDIPEGYSVSREKKERFSLILESASTNQTSMYLCASSIENIQYFGAGTRLSVL.

The chain recombines TRBV6-1 with TRBJ1-1; D is undetermined. The CDR3 runs 16 residues. Trimming removed 3 bases from V and 4 bases from J, with 18 bases in between. Germline assignment: CDR1 MNHNS and CDR2 SASEGT. CDR3 residues: CASSEQSAKEGTEAFF. The CDR3 DNA reads as TGTGCCAGCAGTGAGCAGTCAGCCAAAGAGGGCACTGAAGCTTTCTTT.

The chain combines TRBV28 with TRBJ1-3, with D possibly TRBD1 on 5 matching bases. CDR3 length equals 15 residues. Germline V gene data show CDR1 as MDHEN and CDR2 as SYDVKM. With 7 bases removed from V and 4 bases from J, the gap between germline ends came to 17 bases. The CDR3 loop reads CASNLQGVLGNTIYF. The CDR3 DNA is TGTGCCAGCAATCTGCAGGGCGTATTAGGAAACACCATATATTTT.

The chain uses TRBV9 and TRBJ2-2; TRBD1 matches at 8 bases. Germline V gene sequence: CDR1 SGDLS, CDR2 YYNGEE. Losses at the gene ends were 4 bases for V and 6 bases for J; bases not matched to a gene: 5. The length of the CDR3 is 14 residues. Written as DNA, the CDR3 is TGTGCCAGCAGCCAACGGACAGGGCCCGGGGAGCTGTTTTTT. Amino acids: CASSQRTGPGELFF.

V usage is TRBV4-3 and J usage is TRBJ2-3; unclear D gene. The CDR3 loop spans 14 amino acids. From germline, CDR1 is LGHNA and CDR2 YSLEER. The V and J ends lost 0 bases and 2 bases respectively, with 6 bases between them. CDR3 DNA: TGCGCCAGCAGCCAAGATCATCACACAGATACGCAGTATTTT. This sequence encodes CASSQDHHTDTQYF.